This TCR beta chain was identified during a study of response to subunit inactivated influenza vaccine. CDR3 length: 15 amino acids. V was cut by 4 bases and J by 5 bases, with 15 bases left in between. Germline CDR1 reads SGHNT; CDR2 reads YYREEE (reference sequence). MiXCR was run by TCRdb on the RT-PCR reads, yielding one entry per CDR3 protein. This sample yields 500,000 to 600,000 distinct CDR3 sequences, of which approximately 14% are seen a single time; approximately 10% belongs to the top ten. This clonotype was seen a few times. Material: PBMCs from blood, obtained 11 to 12 days after vaccination. This receptor was obtained from a man aged 50 to 60 who received an inactivated influenza vaccine. The V call is TRBV5-4, the J call TRBJ2-2; weak D call: TRBD1 (7 bases). The CDR3 bases are TGTGCCAGCAGCCGTGACAGGGAGGTTACCGGGGAGCTGTTTTTT. As protein: CASSRDREVTGELFF.